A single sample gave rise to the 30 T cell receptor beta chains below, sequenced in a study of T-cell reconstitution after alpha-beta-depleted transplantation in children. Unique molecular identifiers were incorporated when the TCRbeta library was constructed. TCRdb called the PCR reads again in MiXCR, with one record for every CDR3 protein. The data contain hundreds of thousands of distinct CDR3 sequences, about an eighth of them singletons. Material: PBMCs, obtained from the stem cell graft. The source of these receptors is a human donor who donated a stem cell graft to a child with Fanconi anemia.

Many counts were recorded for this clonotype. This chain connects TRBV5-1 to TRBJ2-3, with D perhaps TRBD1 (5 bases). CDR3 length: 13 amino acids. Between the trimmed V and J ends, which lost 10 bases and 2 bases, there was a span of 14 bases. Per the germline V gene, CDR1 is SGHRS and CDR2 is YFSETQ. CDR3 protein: CASRRGLTDTQYF. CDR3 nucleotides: TGCGCCTCCAGAAGGGGTCTCACAGATACGCAGTATTTT.

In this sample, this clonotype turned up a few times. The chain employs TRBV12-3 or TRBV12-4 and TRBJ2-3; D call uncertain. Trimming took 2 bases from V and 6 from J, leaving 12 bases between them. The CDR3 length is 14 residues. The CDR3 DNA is TGTGCCAGCAGTTTAAGTGGAAAGGTTGATACGCAGTATTTT. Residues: CASSLSGKVDTQYF.

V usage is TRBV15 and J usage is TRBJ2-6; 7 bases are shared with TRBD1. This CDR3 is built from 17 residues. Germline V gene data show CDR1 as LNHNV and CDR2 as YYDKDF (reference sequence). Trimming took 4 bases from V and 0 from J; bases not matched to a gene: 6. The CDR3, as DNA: TGTGCCACCAGCACGGGACAGACCTACTCTGGGGCCAACGTCCTGACTTTC. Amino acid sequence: CATSTGQTYSGANVLTF.

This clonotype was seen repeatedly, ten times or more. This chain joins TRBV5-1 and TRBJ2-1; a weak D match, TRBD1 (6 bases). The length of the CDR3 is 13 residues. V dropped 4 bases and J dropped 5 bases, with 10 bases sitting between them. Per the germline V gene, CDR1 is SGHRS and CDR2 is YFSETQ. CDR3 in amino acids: CASSRDTDNEQFF. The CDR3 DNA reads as TGCGCCAGCAGCCGGGACACGGACAATGAGCAGTTCTTC.

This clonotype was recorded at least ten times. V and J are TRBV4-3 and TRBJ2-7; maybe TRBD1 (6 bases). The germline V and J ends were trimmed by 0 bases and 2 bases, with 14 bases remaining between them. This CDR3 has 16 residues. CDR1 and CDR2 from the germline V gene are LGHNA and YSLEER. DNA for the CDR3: TGCGCCAGCAGCCAAGAGGGGACATTCGGAACCTACGAGCAGTACTTC. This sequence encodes CASSQEGTFGTYEQYF.

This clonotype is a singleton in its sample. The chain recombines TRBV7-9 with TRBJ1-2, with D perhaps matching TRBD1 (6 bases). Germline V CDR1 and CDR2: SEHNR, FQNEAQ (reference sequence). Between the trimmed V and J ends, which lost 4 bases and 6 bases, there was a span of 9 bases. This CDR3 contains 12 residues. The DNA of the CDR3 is TGTGCCAGCAGCTGGGGGGGCCATGGCTACACCTTC. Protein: CASSWGGHGYTF.

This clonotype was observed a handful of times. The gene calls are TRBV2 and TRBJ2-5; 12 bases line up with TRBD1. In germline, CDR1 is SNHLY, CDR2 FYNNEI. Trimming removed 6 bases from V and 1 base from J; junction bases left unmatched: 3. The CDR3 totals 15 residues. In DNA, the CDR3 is TGTGCCAGCAGCTTGGGACAGGGGGCCCAAGAGACCCAGTACTTC. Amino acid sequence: CASSLGQGAQETQYF.

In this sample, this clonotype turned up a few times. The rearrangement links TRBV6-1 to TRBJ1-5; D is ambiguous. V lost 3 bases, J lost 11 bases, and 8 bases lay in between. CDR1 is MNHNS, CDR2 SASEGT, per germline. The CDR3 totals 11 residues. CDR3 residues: CASSEAWAQHF. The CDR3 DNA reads TGTGCCAGCAGTGAGGCTTGGGCCCAGCATTTT.

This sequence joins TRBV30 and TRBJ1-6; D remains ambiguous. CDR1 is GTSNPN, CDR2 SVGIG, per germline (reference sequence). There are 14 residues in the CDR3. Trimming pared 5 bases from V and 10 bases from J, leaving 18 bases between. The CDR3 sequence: CAWQSYRVDSPLHF. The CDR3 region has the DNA TGTGCCTGGCAGTCCTACCGGGTGGACTCACCCCTCCACTTT.

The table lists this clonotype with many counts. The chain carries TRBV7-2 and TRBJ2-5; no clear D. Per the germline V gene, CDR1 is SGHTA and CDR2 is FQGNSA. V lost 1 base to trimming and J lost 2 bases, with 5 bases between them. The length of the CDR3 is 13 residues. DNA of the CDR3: TGTGCCAGCAGCTTAGAGGTACAAGAGACCCAGTACTTC. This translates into CASSLEVQETQYF.

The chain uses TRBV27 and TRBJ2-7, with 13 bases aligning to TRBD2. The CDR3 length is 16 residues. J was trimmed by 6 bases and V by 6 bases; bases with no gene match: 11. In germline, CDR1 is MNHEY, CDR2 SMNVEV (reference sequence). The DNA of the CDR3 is TGTGCCAGCAGCATACTGACTAGCGGGGGGCCGGTCGAGCAGTACTTC. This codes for CASSILTSGGPVEQYF.

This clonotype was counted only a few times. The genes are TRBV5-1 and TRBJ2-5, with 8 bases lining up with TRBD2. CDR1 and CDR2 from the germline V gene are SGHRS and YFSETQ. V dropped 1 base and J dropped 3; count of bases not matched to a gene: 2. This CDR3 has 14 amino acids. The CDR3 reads CASSLLTSEETQYF. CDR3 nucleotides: TGCGCCAGCAGCTTGTTGACTAGCGAAGAGACCCAGTACTTC.

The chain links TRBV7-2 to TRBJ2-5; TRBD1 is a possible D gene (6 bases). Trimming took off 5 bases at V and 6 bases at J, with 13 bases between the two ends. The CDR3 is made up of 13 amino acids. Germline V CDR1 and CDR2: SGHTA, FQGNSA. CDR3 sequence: CASSPTQGQTQYF. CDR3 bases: TGTGCCAGCAGCCCGACACAGGGCCAGACCCAGTACTTC.

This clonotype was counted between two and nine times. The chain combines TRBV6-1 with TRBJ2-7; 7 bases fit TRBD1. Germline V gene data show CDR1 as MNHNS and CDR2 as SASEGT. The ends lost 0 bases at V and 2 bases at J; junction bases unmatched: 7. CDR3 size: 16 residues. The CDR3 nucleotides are TGTGCCAGCAGTGAAGCGAGAGGGACAGTCCCCTACGAGCAGTACGTC. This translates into CASSEARGTVPYEQYV.

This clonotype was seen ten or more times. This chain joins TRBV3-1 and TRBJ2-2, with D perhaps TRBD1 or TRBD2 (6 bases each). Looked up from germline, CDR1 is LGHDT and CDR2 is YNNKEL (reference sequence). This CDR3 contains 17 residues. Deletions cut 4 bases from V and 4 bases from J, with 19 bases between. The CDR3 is CASSPNAGGWGTGELFF. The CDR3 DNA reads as TGTGCCAGCAGCCCCAACGCCGGGGGCTGGGGCACCGGGGAGCTGTTTTTT. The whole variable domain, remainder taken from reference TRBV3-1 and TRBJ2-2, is DTAVSQTPKYLVTQMGNDKSIKCEQNLGHDTMYWYKQDSKKFLKIMFSYNNKELIINETVPNRFSPKSPDKAHLNLHINSLELGDSAVYFCASSPNAGGWGTGELFFGEGSRLTVL.

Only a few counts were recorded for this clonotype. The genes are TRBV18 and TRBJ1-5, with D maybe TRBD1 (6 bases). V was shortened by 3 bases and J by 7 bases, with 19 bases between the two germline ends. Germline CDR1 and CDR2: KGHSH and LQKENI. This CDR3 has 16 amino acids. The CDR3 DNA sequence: TGTGCCAGCTCACCCCTAGCCGGGGGGCGAGAACAGCCCCAGCATTTT. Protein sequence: CASSPLAGGREQPQHF.

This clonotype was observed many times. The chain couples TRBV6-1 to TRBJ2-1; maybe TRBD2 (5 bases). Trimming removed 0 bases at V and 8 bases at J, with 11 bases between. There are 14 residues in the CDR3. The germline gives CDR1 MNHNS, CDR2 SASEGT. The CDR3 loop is CASSEAGQADEQFF. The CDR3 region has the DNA TGTGCCAGCAGTGAAGCAGGGCAAGCGGATGAGCAGTTCTTC.

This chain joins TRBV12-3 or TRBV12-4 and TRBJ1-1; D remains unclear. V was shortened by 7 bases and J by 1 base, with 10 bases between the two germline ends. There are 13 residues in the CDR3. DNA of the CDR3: TGTGCCAGCACCAGGTCGGGGAACACTGAAGCTTTCTTT. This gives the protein CASTRSGNTEAFF.

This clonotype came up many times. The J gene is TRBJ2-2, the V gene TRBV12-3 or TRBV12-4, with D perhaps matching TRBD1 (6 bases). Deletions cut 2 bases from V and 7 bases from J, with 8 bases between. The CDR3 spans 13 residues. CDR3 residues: CASSLQGNGELFF. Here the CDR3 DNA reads TGTGCCAGCAGTTTACAGGGGAACGGGGAGCTGTTTTTT.

The CDR3 DNA follows: TGCAGTGCTAGGTACATACTGAATGAAAAACTGTTTTTT. It is translated as CSARYILNEKLFF. The chain carries TRBV20-1 and TRBJ1-4; unclear D gene. Germline CDR1 reads DFQATT; CDR2 reads SNEGSKA (reference sequence). The CDR3 runs 13 residues. Trimming took off 3 bases at V and 5 bases at J, with 10 bases between the two ends.

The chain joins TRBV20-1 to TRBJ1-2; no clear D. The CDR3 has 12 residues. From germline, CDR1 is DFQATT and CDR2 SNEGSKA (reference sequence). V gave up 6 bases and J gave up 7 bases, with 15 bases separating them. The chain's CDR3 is CSATYQVFGYTF. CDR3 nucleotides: TGCAGTGCGACTTATCAAGTGTTTGGCTACACCTTC.

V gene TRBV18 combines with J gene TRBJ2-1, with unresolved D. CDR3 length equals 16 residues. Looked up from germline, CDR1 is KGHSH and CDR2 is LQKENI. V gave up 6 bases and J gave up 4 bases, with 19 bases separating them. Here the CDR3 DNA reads TGTGCCAGCTCCAACCCGAGGACCTCTGCTTACAATGAGCAGTTCTTC. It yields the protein CASSNPRTSAYNEQFF.

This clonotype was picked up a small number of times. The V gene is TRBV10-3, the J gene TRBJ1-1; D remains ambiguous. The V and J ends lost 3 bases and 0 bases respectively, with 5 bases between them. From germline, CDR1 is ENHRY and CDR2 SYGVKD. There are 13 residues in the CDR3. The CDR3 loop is CAISERVNTEAFF. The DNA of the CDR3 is TGTGCCATCAGTGAAAGGGTGAACACTGAAGCTTTCTTT.

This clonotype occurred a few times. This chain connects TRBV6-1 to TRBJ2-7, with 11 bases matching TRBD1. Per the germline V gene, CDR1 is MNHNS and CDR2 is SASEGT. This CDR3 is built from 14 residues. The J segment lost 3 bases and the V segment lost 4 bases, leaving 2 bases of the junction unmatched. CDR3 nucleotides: TGTGCCAGCAGTGCGGACAGGGGGCACTACGAGCAGTACTTC. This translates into CASSADRGHYEQYF.

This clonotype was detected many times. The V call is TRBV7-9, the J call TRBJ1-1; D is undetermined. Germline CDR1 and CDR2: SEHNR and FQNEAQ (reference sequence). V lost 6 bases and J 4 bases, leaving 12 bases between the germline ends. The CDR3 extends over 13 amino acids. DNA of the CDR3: TGTGCCAGCAGTCTTCAAACGCTCACTGAAGCTTTCTTT. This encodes CASSLQTLTEAFF.

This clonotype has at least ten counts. CDR3 nucleotide sequence: TGTGCCAGCAGCCCAAGGACAGCTAACTATGGCTACACCTTC. This codes for CASSPRTANYGYTF. J is TRBJ1-2 and V is TRBV9; TRBD1 might be the D (6 bases). Trimming removed 4 bases from V and 0 bases from J, with 10 bases in between. Germline loops: CDR1 SGDLS, CDR2 YYNGEE. The CDR3 is made up of 14 amino acids.

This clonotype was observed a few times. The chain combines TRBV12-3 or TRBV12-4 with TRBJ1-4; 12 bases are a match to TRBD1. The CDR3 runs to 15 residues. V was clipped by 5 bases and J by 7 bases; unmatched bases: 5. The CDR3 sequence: CASSPMGQGAEKLFF. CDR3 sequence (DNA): TGTGCCAGCAGTCCCATGGGACAGGGGGCTGAAAAACTGTTTTTT.

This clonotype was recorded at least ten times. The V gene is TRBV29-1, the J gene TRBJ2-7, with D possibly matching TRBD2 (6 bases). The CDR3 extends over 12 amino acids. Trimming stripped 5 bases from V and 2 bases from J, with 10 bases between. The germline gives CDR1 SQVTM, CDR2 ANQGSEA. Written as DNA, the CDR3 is TGCAGCGTTATGGGGGGACCCTACGAGCAGTACTTC. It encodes CSVMGGPYEQYF.

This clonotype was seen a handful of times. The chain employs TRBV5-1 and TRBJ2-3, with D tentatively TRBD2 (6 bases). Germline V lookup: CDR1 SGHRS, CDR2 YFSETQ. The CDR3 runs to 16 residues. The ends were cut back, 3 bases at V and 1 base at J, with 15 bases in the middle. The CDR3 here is CASSSGGSSGTDTQYF. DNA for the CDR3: TGCGCCAGCAGCTCCGGAGGGTCTAGCGGCACAGATACGCAGTATTTT.

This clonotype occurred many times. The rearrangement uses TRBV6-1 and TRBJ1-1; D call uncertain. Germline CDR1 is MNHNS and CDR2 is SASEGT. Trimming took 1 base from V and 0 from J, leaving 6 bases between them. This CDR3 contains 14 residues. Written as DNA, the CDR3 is TGTGCCAGCAGTGAAGTGCCGGTGAACACTGAAGCTTTCTTT. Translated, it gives CASSEVPVNTEAFF.